Each of the 28 T cell receptor beta chains below was sequenced from the same sample in a study of blood T cell repertoires in COVID-19. Clones were sequenced by immunoSEQ multiplex PCR, and TCRdb holds only the in-frame ones, with some missing. The sample includes around 50,000 clones, around nine tenths seen only once; the top ten take about 5.1%. The sequencing input was peripheral blood. The receptors originated from a man aged 65 to 85 with acute or convalescent COVID-19.

The chain uses TRBV7-2 and TRBJ1-1; D unclear. This CDR3 is 16 amino acids long. V was cut by 4 bases and J by 6 bases, with 21 bases left in between. The germline V gene encodes CDR1 SGHTA and CDR2 FQGNSA. The CDR3 is CASSSGSTTLVAEAFF. CDR3 DNA sequence: TGTGCCAGCAGCTCGGGGTCAACAACCTTGGTCGCTGAAGCTTTCTTT.

The chain is built from TRBV7-3 and TRBJ1-6, with a weak D call TRBD1 (5 bases). V lost 6 bases to trimming and J lost 3 bases, with 12 bases between them. The CDR3 is 15 amino acids. Germline loops: CDR1 SGHTA, CDR2 FQGTGA. CDR3 region: CASSAWGDYNSPLHF. The CDR3 region has the DNA TGTGCCAGCAGTGCCTGGGGGGACTATAATTCACCCCTCCACTTT.

The chain combines TRBV27 with TRBJ2-7; a possible D gene is TRBD2 (6 bases). The CDR3 spans 16 residues. V gave up 3 bases and J gave up 5 bases, with 20 bases separating them. Per the germline V gene, CDR1 is MNHEY and CDR2 is SMNVEV (reference sequence). The CDR3 nucleotides are TGTGCCAGCAGTTTGTGGGGGGTGAGCTTCCGGGACGAGCAGTACTTC. It translates to CASSLWGVSFRDEQYF.

The chain joins TRBV7-6 to TRBJ1-1, with D perhaps matching TRBD1 (5 bases). Germline V gene sequence: CDR1 SGHVS, CDR2 FNYEAQ. The CDR3 extends over 16 amino acids. V lost 0 bases and J 3 bases, leaving 14 bases between the germline ends. The chain's CDR3 is CASSLAPGRGDTEAFF. CDR3 nucleotides: TGTGCCAGCAGCTTAGCGCCGGGACGGGGGGACACTGAAGCTTTCTTT.

The chain combines TRBV7-9 with TRBJ2-7; perhaps TRBD2 as D (5 bases). Germline CDR1 is SEHNR and CDR2 is FQNEAQ (reference sequence). V dropped 1 base and J dropped 6 bases, with 10 bases sitting between them. The CDR3 has 13 amino acids. The CDR3 loop reads CASSLDNRGEQYF. CDR3 nucleotide sequence: TGTGCCAGCAGCTTAGACAATCGGGGCGAGCAGTACTTC.

This clone was seen a single time. The V gene is TRBV24-1, the J gene TRBJ1-3; D perhaps matches TRBD1 (5 bases). Trimming stripped 3 bases from V and 1 base from J, with 12 bases between. Germline lookup yields CDR1 KGHDR and CDR2 SFDVKD. The CDR3 loop spans 16 amino acids. CDR3 amino acids: CATSDGPRGSGNTIYF. The CDR3, as DNA: TGTGCCACCAGTGATGGACCCCGGGGGTCTGGAAACACCATATATTTT.

This chain connects TRBV11-2 to TRBJ1-2; D possibly corresponds to TRBD1 (6 bases). Trimming left V 4 bases short and J 1 base short, with 19 bases between. The CDR3 is 17 residues long. In germline, CDR1 is SGHAT, CDR2 FQNNGV. This CDR3 is CASSSLKGGEGNYGYTF. The CDR3 DNA reads as TGTGCCAGCAGCTCGTTAAAGGGGGGGGAGGGTAACTATGGCTACACCTTC.

The chain uses TRBV2 and TRBJ1-5; TRBD1 matches at 8 bases. The CDR3 totals 13 residues. CDR1 is SNHLY and CDR2 is FYNNEI in the germline V gene. With 6 bases clipped from V and 5 bases from J, the junction kept 3 bases outside the gene matches. CDR3 region: CASRGTGYQPQHF. The CDR3 coding sequence is TGTGCCAGCAGAGGGACAGGTTATCAGCCCCAGCATTTT.

The V call is TRBV5-1, the J call TRBJ1-2, with no clear D. V lost 0 bases to trimming and J lost 6 bases, with 9 bases between them. CDR1 and CDR2 from the germline V gene are SGHRS and YFSETQ. The CDR3 totals 13 residues. Here the CDR3 DNA reads TGCGCCAGCAGCTTGGGTTGGGAGAATGGCTACACCTTC. Its protein product is CASSLGWENGYTF. Looking up the rest from reference TRBV5-1 and TRBJ1-2 gives the full variable domain: KAGVTQTPRYLIKTRGQQVTLSCSPISGHRSVSWYQQTPGQGLQFLFEYFSETQRNKGNFPGRFSGRQFSNSRSEMNVSTLELGDSALYLCASSLGWENGYTFGSGTRLTVV.

V gene TRBV12-3 or TRBV12-4 combines with J gene TRBJ1-5, with 8 bases that match TRBD1. The CDR3 consists of 13 residues. V was clipped by 5 bases and J by 5 bases; unmatched bases: 2. The CDR3 reads CASSMDRDQPQHF. The CDR3 nucleotides read TGTGCCAGCAGTATGGACAGGGATCAGCCCCAGCATTTT.

The J gene is TRBJ1-2, the V gene TRBV4-3; 7 bases match TRBD1. V shed 3 bases and J 8 bases; nucleotides not matched to a gene: 6. CDR3 size: 13 residues. From germline, CDR1 is LGHNA and CDR2 YSLEER. The DNA of the CDR3 is TGCGCCAGCAGCCATCAGACAGGGCGGGGCTACACCTTC. It specifies CASSHQTGRGYTF.

The CDR3 protein is CASSFSGGVINEQFF. The CDR3 bases are TGTGCCAGCAGCTTCTCAGGGGGCGTGATAAATGAGCAGTTCTTC. The chain carries TRBV11-2 and TRBJ2-1, with 8 bases aligning to TRBD1. There are 15 residues in the CDR3. Germline V CDR1 and CDR2: SGHAT, FQNNGV. V was pared by 3 bases and J by 7 bases, with 8 bases of the junction left unmatched.

The chain joins TRBV5-6 to TRBJ2-7; D remains unclear. Germline values: CDR1 SGHDT, CDR2 YYEEEE. CDR3 length equals 15 residues. Trimming took 2 bases from V and 0 from J, leaving 12 bases between them. CDR3 coding DNA: TGTGCCAGCAGCTTAGTCCTGGGCAGCTCCTACGAGCAGTACTTC. It is translated as CASSLVLGSSYEQYF.

This clone has a single count. The rearrangement links TRBV19 to TRBJ1-1, with D perhaps matching TRBD1 (5 bases). With 2 bases removed from V and 1 base from J, the gap between germline ends came to 11 bases. The CDR3 is made up of 15 amino acids. Germline CDR1 reads LNHDA; CDR2 reads SQIVND (reference sequence). CDR3: CASSIIGRENTEAFF. CDR3 DNA sequence: TGTGCCAGTAGTATAATCGGCAGGGAGAACACTGAAGCTTTCTTT.

The chain links TRBV27 to TRBJ2-7, with 7 bases lining up with TRBD1. Germline V CDR1 and CDR2: MNHEY, SMNVEV (reference sequence). This CDR3 has 13 amino acids. The V segment lost 4 bases and the J segment 8 bases; nucleotides outside the gene matches: 8. Here the CDR3 DNA reads TGTGCCAGCAGTTCCACGACAGGGAATAAGCAGTACTTC. Encoded protein: CASSSTTGNKQYF.

The chain is built from TRBV3-1 (or the pseudogene TRBV3-2) and TRBJ1-1; D may be TRBD1 (5 bases). The germline V gene has CDR1 LGHDT and CDR2 YNNKEL (reference sequence). The V end lost 4 bases, the J end lost 1 base, and 10 bases lay between the germline ends. The CDR3 length is 14 residues. The chain's CDR3 is CASSPRVGNTEAFF. The CDR3 DNA is TGTGCCAGCAGCCCCAGGGTAGGGAACACTGAAGCTTTCTTT.

This chain joins TRBV4-2 and TRBJ1-1; D gene unclear. Germline loops: CDR1 LGHNA, CDR2 YNFKEQ. Trimming shortened V by 4 bases and J by 0 bases, and 12 bases separated the two germline ends. This CDR3 is built from 15 residues. CDR3: CASSRDPAVNTEAFF. The CDR3 DNA reads TGTGCCAGCAGCCGAGACCCGGCGGTGAACACTGAAGCTTTCTTT.

The chain couples TRBV30 to TRBJ2-3; TRBD1 agrees at 7 bases. Trimming at V came to 6 bases and at J to 4 bases, leaving 10 bases not matched to a gene. This CDR3 comprises 14 residues. Germline loops: CDR1 GTSNPN, CDR2 SVGIG (reference sequence). The CDR3 here is CACLHRGISDTQYF. CDR3 sequence (DNA): TGTGCCTGCCTACACAGGGGAATCTCAGATACGCAGTATTTT.

This rearrangement joins TRBV6-6 to TRBJ1-1, with no clear D. Germline CDR1 is MNHNY and CDR2 is SVGAGI (reference sequence). Trimming removed 7 bases at V and 0 bases at J, with 15 bases between. The CDR3 has 15 amino acids. The CDR3 protein is CASTLARQVNTEAFF. The CDR3 DNA follows: TGTGCCAGCACTCTAGCGAGACAAGTGAACACTGAAGCTTTCTTT.

The chain recombines TRBV2 with TRBJ1-6, with 7 bases identical to TRBD1. There are 15 residues in the CDR3. Germline assignment: CDR1 SNHLY and CDR2 FYNNEI. Germline trimming cut 3 bases from V and 7 bases from J; bases unmatched to any gene: 6. The CDR3 reads CASSDPGQVNSPLHF. The CDR3 DNA reads as TGTGCCAGCAGTGACCCTGGACAGGTCAATTCACCCCTCCACTTT.

The chain recombines TRBV14 with TRBJ1-1; D may be TRBD1 (6 bases). The CDR3 consists of 14 residues. The V end was cut by 3 bases, the J end by 6 bases, with 14 bases between. The germline V gene has CDR1 SGHDN and CDR2 FVKESK. The CDR3 protein is CASSQGRGIAEAFF. Here the CDR3 DNA reads TGTGCCAGCAGCCAGGGCAGGGGTATCGCTGAAGCTTTCTTT. Full variable domain (outside the CDR3, taken from reference TRBV14 and TRBJ1-1): EAGVTQFPSHSVIEKGQTVTLRCDPISGHDNLYWYRRVMGKEIKFLLHFVKESKQDESGMPNNRFLAERTGGTYSTLKVQPAELEDSGVYFCASSQGRGIAEAFFGQGTRLTVV.

The gene calls are TRBV6-5 and TRBJ1-5; D may be TRBD1 (5 bases). Per germline, CDR1 MNHEY and CDR2 SVGAGI. There are 15 residues in the CDR3. With 2 bases removed from V and 0 bases from J, the gap between germline ends came to 8 bases. CDR3 amino acids: CASSYQGNSNQPQHF. CDR3 nucleotide sequence: TGTGCCAGCAGTTACCAGGGAAATAGCAATCAGCCCCAGCATTTT.

The rearrangement links TRBV20-1 to TRBJ1-5, with D unresolved. This CDR3 spans 14 amino acids. The V gene's germline CDR1 is DFQATT and CDR2 SNEGSKA (reference sequence). V was trimmed by 3 bases and J by 5 bases, leaving 14 bases between them. CDR3 nucleotide sequence: TGCAGTGCTAGTCCAGCGGGTCCCTATCAGCCCCAGCATTTT. Translation: CSASPAGPYQPQHF.

The rearrangement links TRBV5-1 to TRBJ1-2; 8 bases agree with TRBD1. Losses at the gene ends were 1 base for V and 6 bases for J; bases not matched to a gene: 14. From germline, CDR1 is SGHRS and CDR2 YFSETQ. The CDR3 runs to 17 residues. The CDR3: CASSLRLSRGPGNGYTF. The CDR3 coding sequence is TGCGCCAGCAGCTTGAGGTTAAGCAGGGGGCCCGGCAATGGCTACACCTTC.

This clone has more than one count but fewer than ten. The V and J genes are TRBV10-3 and TRBJ1-3, with D tentatively TRBD1 (5 bases). Trimming took off 2 bases at V and 6 bases at J, with 11 bases between the two ends. There are 14 residues in the CDR3. Germline lookup yields CDR1 ENHRY and CDR2 SYGVKD. The CDR3, as DNA: TGTGCCATCAGTGAGAGTTTCAGGGAAAACACCATATATTTT. Translation gives CAISESFRENTIYF.

This chain connects TRBV19 to TRBJ1-1, with D unclear. Germline-derived CDR1 and CDR2 are LNHDA and SQIVND (reference sequence). Trimming removed 4 bases from V and 1 base from J, with 13 bases in between. The CDR3 runs to 15 residues. Written as DNA, the CDR3 is TGTGCCAGTAGTAGTCAACCACGAGGGAACACTGAAGCTTTCTTT. Translated: CASSSQPRGNTEAFF.

This sequence joins TRBV2 and TRBJ2-7; D is possibly TRBD1 (6 bases). The germline V gene has CDR1 SNHLY and CDR2 FYNNEI. V was trimmed by 7 bases and J by 3 bases, leaving 13 bases between them. This CDR3 comprises 13 residues. Written as DNA, the CDR3 is TGTGCCAGCAACAATGGACAGTTCTACGAGCAGTACTTC. Its protein is CASNNGQFYEQYF.

This chain links TRBV6-5 with TRBJ1-1; TRBD1 might be the D (5 bases). The CDR3 length is 15 residues. The V gene lost 6 bases and the J gene lost 0 bases, with 14 bases spanning the gap. Germline loops: CDR1 MNHEY, CDR2 SVGAGI. CDR3 in amino acids: CASSVSDTMNTEAFF. CDR3 nucleotides: TGTGCCAGCAGCGTCTCGGACACTATGAACACTGAAGCTTTCTTT.